The 15 T cell receptor beta chains in this list originate from one sample, sequenced in a study of radiotherapy plus CTLA-4 blockade in lung cancer. TCRdb's copy holds only in-frame clones and misses some; the assay was immunoSEQ multiplex PCR. The sample holds more than 25,000 clones, 79% seen once. Sample: peripheral blood, taken from a patient treated with radiotherapy plus ipilimumab. These receptors originate from a human donor with non-small cell lung cancer that progressed on radiotherapy plus ipilimumab.

V usage is TRBV28 and J usage is TRBJ2-1; 12 bases map to TRBD2. The CDR3 totals 17 residues. Germline lookup yields CDR1 MDHEN and CDR2 SYDVKM. J lost 7 bases, V lost 5 bases, and 12 bases had no gene match. The CDR3 here is CASSPIPLAGGGNEQFF. CDR3 coding DNA: TGTGCCAGCAGTCCAATCCCACTAGCGGGAGGAGGGAATGAGCAGTTCTTC.

V and J are TRBV10-3 and TRBJ1-1; D is uncertain. Per germline, CDR1 ENHRY and CDR2 SYGVKD. Trimming pared 0 bases from V and 1 base from J, leaving 12 bases between. CDR3 size: 16 residues. CDR3 nucleotides: TGTGCCATCAGTGAGTCCTTGAGTCGCCCGAACACTGAAGCTTTCTTT. It translates to CAISESLSRPNTEAFF.

The chain uses TRBV6-5 and TRBJ1-2; D is unresolved. V was trimmed by 0 bases and J by 2 bases, leaving 10 bases between them. The CDR3 is 15 amino acids. Germline lookup yields CDR1 MNHEY and CDR2 SVGAGI. CDR3 nucleotides: TGTGCCAGCAGTTACTCCTCGACATCCAACTATGGCTACACCTTC. It translates to CASSYSSTSNYGYTF.

The chain joins TRBV7-2 to TRBJ2-5; 10 bases align to TRBD2. With V trimmed by 2 bases and J by 7 bases, 10 bases remained unmatched. Germline CDR1 and CDR2: SGHTA and FQGNSA. The CDR3 covers 16 residues. CDR3 residues: CASSLRPSGGGVTQYF. CDR3 sequence (DNA): TGTGCCAGCAGCTTACGTCCTAGCGGGGGCGGGGTGACCCAGTACTTC.

The CDR3 reads CASSPRTGGAAGEQYF. As DNA, the CDR3 is TGTGCCAGCAGCCCTAGAACAGGGGGAGCGGCCGGCGAGCAGTACTTC. The chain recombines TRBV7-2 with TRBJ2-7; 8 bases agree with TRBD1. Germline lookup yields CDR1 SGHTA and CDR2 FQGNSA. V lost 5 bases and J lost 6; bases outside the gene matches: 15. The CDR3 has 16 residues.

The V and J genes are TRBV2 and TRBJ1-2; D possibly corresponds to TRBD1 (5 bases). The CDR3 is 13 amino acids. Germline CDR1 SNHLY, CDR2 FYNNEI. V lost 5 bases and J 3 bases, leaving 10 bases between the germline ends. The CDR3 DNA sequence: TGTGCCAGCAGTCAGGGAGGTGACTATGGCTACACCTTC. As protein: CASSQGGDYGYTF.

This clone has a single count. This chain connects TRBV7-2 to TRBJ1-5; D gene uncertain. Germline CDR1 reads SGHTA; CDR2 reads FQGNSA. CDR3 length equals 15 residues. Trimming stripped 5 bases from V and 3 bases from J, with 14 bases between. In DNA, the CDR3 is TGTGCCAGCAGCCCAACCCCGGGGTCCAATCAGCCCCAGCATTTT. Translated, it gives CASSPTPGSNQPQHF. Combining the CDR3 with reference TRBV7-2 and TRBJ1-5 gives the whole variable domain GAGVSQSPSNKVTEKGKDVELRCDPISGHTALYWYRQSLGQGLEFLIYFQGNSAPDKSGLPSDRFSAERTGGSVSTLTIQRTQQEDSAVYLCASSPTPGSNQPQHFGDGTRLSIL.

V and J are TRBV27 and TRBJ1-2, with 9 positions matching TRBD1. The CDR3 length is 14 residues. Trimming took 5 bases from V and 2 from J; bases not matched to a gene: 3. Germline V gives CDR1 MNHEY, CDR2 SMNVEV (reference sequence). The CDR3 here is CASSPGQGNYGYTF. The DNA for the CDR3 is TGTGCCAGCAGTCCCGGACAGGGGAACTATGGCTACACCTTC.

The chain combines TRBV2 with TRBJ2-5; 9 bases match TRBD2. Germline V gene data show CDR1 as SNHLY and CDR2 as FYNNEI. V was clipped by 7 bases and J by 1 base; unmatched bases: 4. The length of the CDR3 is 14 residues. CDR3 loop: CASTQTSGQETQYF. CDR3 DNA: TGTGCCAGCACCCAGACTAGCGGCCAAGAGACCCAGTACTTC. Combining the CDR3 with reference TRBV2 and TRBJ2-5 gives the whole variable domain EPEVTQTPSHQVTQMGQEVILRCVPISNHLYFYWYRQILGQKVEFLVSFYNNEISEKSEIFDDQFSVERPDGSNFTLKIRSTKLEDSAMYFCASTQTSGQETQYFGPGTRLLVL.

The chain recombines TRBV7-9 with TRBJ2-5; 10 bases match TRBD1. The germline V gene has CDR1 SEHNR and CDR2 FQNEAQ (reference sequence). The CDR3 contains 15 residues. V lost 4 bases to trimming and J lost 5 bases; unmatched junction nucleotides: 7. In nucleotides, the CDR3 is TGTGCCAGCAGCTCTAGACAGGGGGCGGAGGAGACCCAGTACTTC. It codes for CASSSRQGAEETQYF.

The rearrangement uses TRBV7-9 and TRBJ1-1, with D possibly being TRBD1 (5 bases). The CDR3 sequence is 13 residues long. CDR1 and CDR2 from the germline V gene are SEHNR and FQNEAQ (reference sequence). Trimming left V 5 bases short and J 4 bases short, with 11 bases between. The CDR3 loop reads CASSPSGTTEAFF. For the CDR3, the DNA is TGTGCCAGCAGCCCCTCGGGGACCACTGAAGCTTTCTTT.

V gene TRBV13 combines with J gene TRBJ1-1; D remains unclear. The CDR3 totals 13 residues. Deletions cut 5 bases from V and 1 base from J, with 8 bases between. Germline assignment: CDR1 PRHDT and CDR2 FYEKMQ (reference sequence). CDR3 bases: TGTGCCAGCAGCACCCGACAGAACACTGAAGCTTTCTTT. Translation gives CASSTRQNTEAFF.

This rearrangement joins TRBV19 to TRBJ1-1; D gene unclear. The CDR3 spans 13 residues. The germline V gene has CDR1 LNHDA and CDR2 SQIVND (reference sequence). V lost 7 bases and J lost 4, with 13 bases in between. The CDR3 bases are TGTGCCAGTACCCTCGTGTGGGGCACTGAAGCTTTCTTT. Translated, it gives CASTLVWGTEAFF.

The genes are TRBV6-4 and TRBJ2-7, with 9 bases that match TRBD1. Germline CDR1 MRHNA, CDR2 SNTAGT. Trimming cost V 8 bases and J 2 bases; bases outside gene matches: 7. The CDR3 covers 14 residues. CDR3: CASRRTGAPYEQYF. DNA of the CDR3: TGTGCCAGCCGTAGGACAGGGGCCCCCTACGAGCAGTACTTC.

The chain recombines TRBV6-1 with TRBJ1-2; D is unclear. Germline values: CDR1 MNHNS, CDR2 SASEGT. The ends were cut back, 6 bases at V and 4 bases at J, with 9 bases in the middle. The CDR3 is 12 residues long. Written as DNA, the CDR3 is TGTGCCAGCAGCGCTTACCTCTATGGCTACACCTTC. Translating it yields CASSAYLYGYTF.